A single sample gave rise to the 4 T cell receptor beta chains below, sequenced in a study of response to subunit inactivated influenza vaccine. MiXCR was run by TCRdb on the RT-PCR reads, yielding one entry per CDR3 protein. There are approximately 500,000 distinct CDR3 sequences in the sample; around a quarter occur only once, and around 2.8% lies in the top ten. The same sample was also used in a study of T cells expressing NK-cell markers. As that study records: UMIs were included in TCR beta cDNA generated by 5'RACE template switching.

Sequences were derived from CD4+ T cells sorted from PBMCs, sampled about 11 days after vaccination. Receptor source: a man aged 50 to 59 who received an inactivated influenza vaccine.

The chain recombines TRBV27 with TRBJ2-1; 11 bases are a match to TRBD1. Germline-derived CDR1 and CDR2 are MNHEY and SMNVEV (reference sequence). The trim removed 5 bases at V and 6 bases at J, leaving 12 bases unmatched. The length of the CDR3 is 17 residues. CDR3 coding DNA: TGTGCCAGCAGTGGACTGGTGGACAGGGGGCATTTCAATGAGCAGTTCTTC. This sequence encodes CASSGLVDRGHFNEQFF.

This clonotype was detected only a few times. The gene calls are TRBV10-3 and TRBJ2-1, with 8 bases lining up with TRBD2. With V trimmed by 11 bases and J by 8 bases, 11 bases remained unmatched. The CDR3 length is 13 residues. Germline lookup yields CDR1 ENHRY and CDR2 SYGVKD. As DNA, the CDR3 is TGTGCCGTGACCGGGACTAGGGGGGATGAGCAGTTCTTC. This encodes CAVTGTRGDEQFF.

The chain is built from TRBV7-9 and TRBJ2-2; 7 bases map to TRBD1. The CDR3 runs to 15 residues. Germline-derived CDR1 and CDR2 are SEHNR and FQNEAQ (reference sequence). V gave up 3 bases and J gave up 7 bases; unmatched junction bases: 8. The CDR3 loop reads CASSLERQGHGELFF. DNA of the CDR3: TGTGCCAGCAGCTTGGAGAGACAGGGACACGGGGAGCTGTTTTTT.

This clonotype was seen at least ten times. J is TRBJ1-2 and V is TRBV12-3 or TRBV12-4; tentative D call: TRBD1 (6 bases). The CDR3 loop spans 15 amino acids. V was pared by 5 bases and J by 4 bases, with 17 bases between. The CDR3 bases are TGTGCCAGCAGTCCCTCCCCGGGACACAGCTATGGCTACACCTTC. Its translation: CASSPSPGHSYGYTF.